Reported below is one T cell receptor (beta chain). Random hexamers primed reverse transcription of about 0.5 to 1 ug RNA. Each CDR3 protein is one row after TCRdb ran MiXCR on the immunoSEQ multiplex PCR reads. The repertoire holds approximately 280,000 distinct CDR3 sequences, about 88% seen once, with around 0.12% in the top ten. The data are from a study of CD8 T cells in Susac syndrome. The CDR3 spans 16 residues. The germline CDR1 and CDR2 sequences are SEHNR and FQNEAQ (reference sequence). With 5 bases removed from V and 1 base from J, the gap between germline ends came to 16 bases. The chain is built from TRBV7-9 and TRBJ2-3; D may be TRBD2 (5 bases). Sequenced: CD8+ T cells from PBMCs. The clonotype comes from a human donor with multiple sclerosis. CDR3 protein: CASSPREGQGTDTQYF. CDR3 DNA: TGTGCCAGCAGCCCCCGGGAAGGCCAGGGCACAGATACGCAGTATTTT.